This T cell receptor (beta chain) is from a study of cytomegalovirus exposure and HLA in healthy donors. Whole-study findings and limits: The study listed approximately 170 cytomegalovirus-associated TCR beta chains.

In germline, CDR1 is SQVTM, CDR2 ANQGSEA. V lost 3 bases, J lost 5 bases, and 12 bases stayed unmatched. The CDR3 is made up of 16 amino acids. When sampled, the donors appeared nominally healthy, though they likely had unrecorded immune exposures. The primer mix had 60 Vbeta and 13 Jbeta primers. Sequenced by immunoSEQ multiplex PCR; TCRdb stores in-frame clones only, minus some. Here the sample spans some 190,000 clones, about four fifths being singletons. In regard to this clone: The antigen is undetermined.

Sequences were obtained from PBMCs. The clonotype comes from a man between 18 and 35 years old in good health and CMV-seronegative. The rearrangement links TRBV29-1 to TRBJ2-3; TRBD2 matches at 9 bases. The chain's CDR3 is CSVESPLAGSLDTQYF. CDR3 bases: TGCAGCGTTGAGTCTCCTCTAGCGGGGAGTCTAGATACGCAGTATTTT.